This paragraph covers one T cell receptor beta chain sequence. PCR involved 60 Vbeta and 13 Jbeta primers. The method was immunoSEQ multiplex PCR; TCRdb's version includes in-frame clones alone and lacks a portion of them. The sample yields about 270,000 clones, 86% seen once. The sample originates from a study of cytomegalovirus exposure and HLA in healthy donors. The CDR3 loop spans 12 amino acids. Germline V CDR1 and CDR2: SQVTM, ANQGSEA. The receptor was derived from a man between 35 and 55 years old in good health and CMV-seropositive. The chain employs TRBV29-1 and TRBJ2-5, with D unclear. The DNA matches TRBJ2-7 better at its end, which makes the J call doubtful. Material: PBMCs. The CDR3 region has the DNA TGCAGCGTGGCACAGACCTCCTACGAGCAGTACTTC. It codes for CSVAQTSYEQYF.